The TCR beta chain described here comes from a study of CD8+ T cells in alopecia areata (dated by TCRdb to the late 2010s). For context, the study as a whole: The treated patients took part in an open-label pilot trial in which moderate-to-severe alopecia areata was treated with oral tofacitinib at 5 to 10 mg twice daily. Tofacitinib was given for 6 to 18 months, followed by 6 months of follow-up off drug to assess delayed response and recurrence. Disease severity in treated patients was measured with the SALT score, which quantifies the percentage of affected scalp surface area. The study used high-throughput TCRbeta sequencing to examine T cell clonal expansion in alopecia areata, in both the C3H/HeJ mouse model and human patients. In humans, TCRbeta sequencing was performed on scalp tissue and on sorted CD4+ and CD8+ peripheral blood T cells from healthy controls and from patients with patchy or totalis/universalis alopecia areata. Biopsies were taken from tofacitinib-treated patients at baseline and again at 4 and 24 weeks into treatment, and several of those patients also had a later scalp biopsy. Scalp clonality was compared across normal scalp (n=4), patchy alopecia areata scalp (n=8), and alopecia totalis/universalis scalp (n=8). The RNA source kit depended on sample type: the PAXgene miRNA kit for fixed scalp, the miRNeasy kit for PBMCs, and the RNeasy kit for mouse skin. TCRbeta CDR3 regions were amplified by immunoSEQ multiplex PCR using 35 Vbeta forward and 13 Jbeta reverse primers.

On the study overall, not on this receptor specifically: Higher clonality and more expanded CD8+ clones were observed in lesional scalp than in normal scalp, particularly in alopecia totalis/universalis, a finding suggestive of antigenic drive. Scalp TCR repertoire analysis is complicated because resident alphabeta T cells in normal human skin are also sequenced, whereas mouse skin is dominated by gammadelta T cells. Many expanded lesional clones were found to persist in scalp and blood during tofacitinib treatment, and relapse after treatment cessation may be partly explained by this persistence. Because the treated cohort was small and had just a single nonresponder, larger studies are needed to establish links between baseline CD8+ expansion and response. Tofacitinib significantly decreased scalp clonality and the number of expanded CD8+ clones among the top 100 scalp clones. Shared TCR sequences between patients were less evident than in mice, which may be partly attributable to HLA diversity in the patient population.

The method behind the library was the immunoSEQ multiplex PCR assay. RNA was extracted from all samples and reverse transcribed into cDNA as template for TCR sequencing. First-strand cDNA was synthesized with SuperScript III using a 2:1 mix of oligo-dT and random hexamers. A synthetic immune receptor repertoire was used to assess amplification bias, and residual bias was removed computationally. Per the original workflow: Raw reads were preprocessed to remove errors, and CDR3 was defined according to IMGT conventions as the region from the conserved cysteine to phenylalanine. Clonality was calculated as 1 minus Shannon entropy normalized by log2 of the number of productive unique TCRs. CD4 or CD8 identity of scalp clones was inferred by cross-referencing scalp TCRbeta sequences with sorted blood CD4 and CD8 repertoires. TCRdb carries this immuneACCESS record with in-frame sequences only. Its versions omit some clonotypes, under half of them owing to an unresolved V gene in the studies checked, with the rest unexplained. Clone size and the V and J calls come from that table; the DNA yielded D and trimming. This sample is represented by about 190,000 clones; 50% to 60% of them were singletons. Of the sample, 0.69% is held by the ten largest clones.

Taken with the paper, the label for time point translates to: around 28 days on oral tofacitinib. The sample's treatment or condition, from its label and the paper: oral pan-JAK inhibitor, 5-10 mg twice daily. From alopecia areata patients, peripheral blood was collected along with lesional scalp punch biopsies. After PBMCs were isolated by density centrifugation and stained for CD3, CD4 and CD8, a FACSAria was used to sort CD4+ and CD8+ T cells. In its sample, this clone was seen a few times. Its antigen specificity is not known. Per-base qualities were not stored, and no clone one base away is much larger. The clonotype originates from a human donor with alopecia areata. Sample: CD4+ T cells sorted from blood, taken at week 4, from a patient treated with tofacitinib.

In nucleotides, the sequence is TGTGCCAGCAGTTTAGGTCAGGGTTCCTACGAGCAGTACTTC. It encodes CASSLGQGSYEQYF. Recombination connected TRBV28 to TRBJ2-7; the D gene is perhaps TRBD1, on 5 matching bases. The CDR3 numbers 14 residues from cysteine through phenylalanine. The kept DNA is CDR3 alone, 42 bases in frame from the first base. Based on the germline V gene, the CDR1 and CDR2 sequences are MDHEN and SYDVKM. Trimming at the junction amounts to 2 bases on V and 1 base on J, and the germline ends lie 9 bases apart.